This T cell receptor beta chain was captured in a study of cytomegalovirus exposure and HLA in healthy donors (dated by TCRdb to 2016 to 2017). Study-level background: In an earlier analysis of roughly 590 of the donors, 276 Gb of sequence data and 95 million to 130 million unique TCR beta sequences from roughly 180 million T cells were reported. The study combined high-throughput TCR immunosequencing, statistical association of individual TCRs with disease status, and machine learning to predict cytomegalovirus infection status. The genetic ancestry cluster associated with self-reported Caucasian donors included over 65% of the roughly 400 genotyped donors. Typing coverage differed by locus: A, B, C, DRB1 and DQB1 were typed in about 629-630 donors, DQA1 in 500 to 550, DPA1 in some 600, and DPB1 in just under 490. Genome-wide SNP genotypes for about 65% of the roughly 670 donors were used in a later genetic analysis, which treated that subset as a discovery cohort. Along with the roughly 700-subject first cohort, a separate validation cohort of more than 90 different subjects was used. In the later analysis, no new phenotypic data were used to find candidate immune exposures; instead, reliance was placed on TCR beta sequences and their occurrence across donors. Every repertoire in the discovery cohort had been generated on one and the same sequencing platform. Across approximately 420 genotyped donors of the cohort, an average of approximately 240,000 unique TCR beta nucleotide sequences per donor were sequenced, and 15% to 20% of those sequences were non-productive. A handful of DR-DQ haplotypes were handled as single units for association and clustering because linkage in the cohort was strong. A later analysis re-examined previously published TCR beta repertoires from several hundred donors and added high-resolution HLA genotyping to investigate patterns of TCR occurrence. To decide whether each TCR beta V gene segment behaved as functional or pseudogenic, an earlier analysis of some 540 of the donors relied on high-throughput TCR beta sequencing. An early release covering about 600 HLA-typed donors comprised 300 to 350 gigabases of sequencing data and tens of millions of unique TCR sequences. Class I and class II HLA loci were covered by the typing at four-digit resolution. Using immunosequencing, the study profiled T cell repertoires from fewer than 700 subjects and related those repertoires to cytomegalovirus serostatus. The study aimed to test whether cataloging public T cell receptors could reveal signatures of past pathogen exposure. Donor age, sex, ethnicity and CMV serostatus were compiled alongside the repertoire data.

Counted from cysteine to phenylalanine, this CDR3 has 16 amino acids. The entry retains the CDR3 DNA only, 48 bases that are in frame from base 1. V ends up 3 bases short and J 2 bases short, with an unmatched junction base count of 6. Via the germline V gene, CDR1 is MNHEY and CDR2 SVGAGI. On this clone itself: The clone's antigen remains unknown. Base qualities were left out, and no much larger clone turns up one base away.

What the study reported, not specific to this receptor: The 87-base-pair reads could not distinguish some IMGT-functional V segments, including TRBV6-2 and TRBV6-3, so those segments were excluded. A further reported finding was that TCR beta sequences accurately predicted the HLA-A and HLA-B alleles for most subjects in the first cohort. Because HLA typing was unavailable for some donors at each locus, only the typed subset was used in association tests. A later analysis found that most CMV-associated TCR beta chains appeared HLA-restricted, with HLA associations seemingly driven largely by CMV exposure. The authors suggested that the approach could potentially be generalized to other disease states and immunological phenotypes. At a false discovery rate of 0.05, a later analysis linked 15,000 to 20,000 TCR beta sequences to specific HLA alleles. In vitro tests confirmed that three of the cytomegalovirus-associated TCR beta chains recognize cytomegalovirus antigens. The classifier was reported to diagnose cytomegalovirus status with high specificity and sensitivity in both the original and validation cohorts. Compared with equally common non-associated chains, HLA-associated TCR beta chains in a later analysis were more clonally expanded and had lower generation probabilities. A cluster of highly shared sequence variants was judged likely to represent a technical artifact of the sequencing pipeline. Several of the top co-occurrence clusters appeared to be linked to parvovirus B19, influenza, CMV and Epstein-Barr virus, according to a later analysis. Assigning TCR associations to individual alleles was difficult when HLA alleles, especially DR and DQ, strongly co-occurred. According to a later analysis, TCR association rates differed among HLA loci, with DRB1 alleles showing the most associated TCRs and HLA-C alleles showing the fewest. Linkage disequilibrium might explain the correlated functional status among segregating V segments, but an unknown experimental factor could not be ruled out. Immune exposure information for the cohort was limited to CMV serostatus. Broadly in line with IMGT annotations, most TCR beta V segments showed up in productive rearrangements about 87% or about 30% of the time in an earlier analysis of approximately 600 of the donors. Compared with the roughly 670-donor mean, donors in an Asian-associated ancestry cluster had fewer N-insertions in productive TCRs, according to a later genetic analysis. Roughly uniform sequencing depth across donors was assumed in presence/absence analyses, although this assumption may not hold. In this cohort, only TCR beta chains were sequenced, and detectable features were limited by the absence of alpha or paired-chain data. The study listed over 150 TCR beta chains as associated with cytomegalovirus. An association between a missense DCLRE1C variant and V-gene and J-gene trimming of TCR beta chains was found in a later genetic analysis and replicated in an independent cohort. Most TCR sequences were seen in very few donors, while some public TCRs were found in many individuals. Because counts were too low, approximately 15 rarely observed V segments, including chromosome 9 orphons, were excluded from the earlier analysis of 587 of the donors.

The cohort was made up of about 610 healthy bone marrow donors. At the time of sampling, all cohort members were nominally healthy, though unrecorded immune exposures were likely present. The donor was CMV seronegative and belonged to the group of 350 to 400 seronegative cohort members. A peripheral blood sample was collected from each donor, and TCR beta sequencing was performed on peripheral blood mononuclear cells. The Qiagen DNeasy Blood Extraction Kit was used to extract genomic DNA from the blood cell samples. Libraries were prepared through the immunoSEQ multiplex PCR assay. For the multiplex PCR, a mixture combining 60 forward primers for TCR Vbeta segments and 13 reverse primers for TCR Jbeta segments was used. The CDR3 region of rearranged TCR beta genes was amplified from genomic DNA with a multiplex PCR assay. On the Illumina HiSeq System, the amplified TCR beta libraries were sequenced as 87-base-pair reads. The authors' analysis ran thus. Across the roughly 670 repertoires, a later analysis counted approximately 83 million unique TCR beta chains, around 11 million of which were shared by at least two donors. Raw reads were error-corrected and collapsed into unique sequences with a nearest-neighbor algorithm that merged closely related sequences to remove PCR and sequencing errors. V, D and J gene segments were assigned by aligning CDR3 sequences to IMGT reference sequences. For a sequence to be retained, a match of at least six nucleotides was required to both a V gene segment and a J gene segment. A rearrangement counted as productive if the CDR3 had no stop codons and remained in frame with V and J, and every other rearrangement counted as non-productive. Following IMGT convention, CDR3 was defined as the stretch from the second conserved V-encoded cysteine up to the conserved J-encoded phenylalanine. In an earlier analysis of around 540 of the donors, sequences lacking an unambiguous match to a single V gene segment were excluded. In an earlier analysis of several hundred of the donors, V segments were called functional above 56.7% productive rearrangements and were called segregating when the between-donor standard deviation exceeded 5%. A statistical classification framework was developed to diagnose cytomegalovirus status using the catalog of TCR beta chain sequences. In a later analysis, TCR nucleotide sequences were compared against IMGT/GENE-DB human TR gene sequences so that V and J genes could be assigned. In a later analysis, CDR3 sequences and most-parsimonious VDJ recombination scenarios were assigned using the TCRdist pipeline. A later analysis defined each TCR beta chain by its CDR3 amino acid sequence plus V-gene family, and excluded reads lacking a unique V-gene family. In a later analysis, 450 to 600 highly shared, low-generation-probability nucleotide sequences were removed to address suspected cross-contamination and a sequencing artifact. A later analysis calculated a clonal expansion index for each public chain from normalized within-repertoire ranks of inferred template counts. A later analysis computed generation probabilities with a VDJ recombination model fitted to out-of-frame rearrangements, and checked the results against IGoR. In a later analysis, TCR-TCR, TCR-HLA and TCR-CMV co-occurrence was scored with hypergeometric tests, and a repertoire-size bias correction was applied to TCR pairs. To estimate false discovery rates, a later analysis permuted the HLA or CMV assignments 20 times. In a later analysis, co-occurring TCRs were grouped with DBSCAN, and TCRdist sequence similarity was added when clustering was performed within HLA-allele-positive subsets. Co-occurrence clustering excluded repertoires with fewer than 30,000 or more than 120,000 public chains, plus five with anomalous nucleotide sharing. TCRdb provides this immuneACCESS table in a form limited to in-frame rearrangements. Some clones are lacking; in checked studies, under half of them reflect an unresolved V gene, and why the rest are absent is not known. V and J calls and clone size are given by that table; D and trimming were obtained from the DNA. Across this sample there are over 100,000 clones, with approximately 72% seen only once. The ten biggest clones cover less than 2% of the sample.

This chain is built from TRBV6-5 and TRBJ2-5, with 10 bases aligning to TRBD2. The sequenced material came from PBMCs. This clonotype originated in a man younger than 35 in good health and CMV-seronegative. The sequenced DNA: TGTGCCAGCAGTTATGGCCAGCGGGGGGGTCAAGAGACCCAGTACTTC. Its product reads: CASSYGQRGGQETQYF.